This is a list of T cell receptor beta chains from one sample in a study of cytomegalovirus exposure and HLA in healthy donors. Produced via immunoSEQ multiplex PCR; TCRdb's table is partial and in-frame only. The table records around 98,000 clones, around 80% of them present only once. Input material: PBMCs. These TCRs come from a human donor in good health. Both conserved end residues are trimmed from each CDR3. The order of the fields is CDR3 protein, V gene, clone size. Not every row has a clone size; where given, it reads once, few, many or a size class.

CDR3 protein: SAHLWTGSNYGYT; V gene: TRBV29-1; clone size: .
CDR3 protein: ATKAGGWDIQY; V gene: TRBV21-1; clone size: .
CDR3 protein: AWSVRGCGYT; V gene: TRBV30; clone size: .
CDR3 protein: ASSGTSGWQETQY; V gene: TRBV5-1; clone size: .
CDR3 protein: ASTGRTEAF; V gene: TRBV10-2; clone size: few
CDR3 protein: ASSQRTSGYSGANVLT; V gene: TRBV6-7; clone size: .
CDR3 protein: ASSIGVRHLSGNTIY; V gene: TRBV19; clone size: .
CDR3 protein: ASSPGETVTDNQPQH; V gene: TRBV18; clone size: .
CDR3 protein: AWTGSLMNTEAF; V gene: TRBV30; clone size: .
CDR3 protein: ASSVGQGASEAF; V gene: TRBV9; clone size: once
CDR3 protein: ASRPSTLGYT; V gene: TRBV5-1; clone size: .
CDR3 protein: ASSAQGTGENQPQH; V gene: TRBV4-1; clone size: few
CDR3 protein: AWGFGRSTDTQY; V gene: TRBV30; clone size: .
CDR3 protein: ASRPSVNTEAF; V gene: TRBV13; clone size: few
CDR3 protein: ASSYRTTYGYT; V gene: TRBV5-4; clone size: .
CDR3 protein: ASSGIDRSNSPLH; V gene: TRBV2; clone size: .
CDR3 protein: ASSLASGQGVNTIY; V gene: TRBV7-2; clone size: .
CDR3 protein: ASGTVFTEAF; V gene: TRBV2; clone size: .
CDR3 protein: ASSPVTGAQQY; V gene: TRBV4-1; clone size: few
CDR3 protein: ASSEGQGSSYGYT; V gene: TRBV5-1; clone size: .
CDR3 protein: ASRGRNTYEQY; V gene: TRBV25-1; clone size: .
CDR3 protein: ASSEAGVGSGMSYNEQF; V gene: TRBV6-1; clone size: few
CDR3 protein: ASSSRTGFSYEQY; V gene: TRBV7-8; clone size: once
CDR3 protein: ASRVTSGVYEQY; V gene: TRBV6-6; clone size: .
CDR3 protein: SVDLQGSSTRYNEQF; V gene: TRBV29-1; clone size: .
CDR3 protein: ASSSGSYEQF; V gene: TRBV19; clone size: .
CDR3 protein: ASSFQGLDSYEQY; V gene: TRBV27; clone size: .
CDR3 protein: ASSQVRAGGSGANVLT; V gene: TRBV4-2; clone size: .
CDR3 protein: ASGLPGLVSYNEQF; V gene: TRBV12-5; clone size: once
CDR3 protein: AWGQGAPSGGGYT; V gene: TRBV30; clone size: .
CDR3 protein: ASSPSVMNTEAF; V gene: TRBV18; clone size: .
CDR3 protein: ASSQSYNTEAF; V gene: TRBV19; clone size: few
CDR3 protein: ASSLAGTGGNGYT; V gene: TRBV7-8; clone size: .
CDR3 protein: SSSSGWLTGNTIY; V gene: TRBV7-9; clone size: once
CDR3 protein: ASSEGPGQAYEQY; V gene: TRBV6-1; clone size: .
CDR3 protein: SVAQTYEQY; V gene: TRBV29-1; clone size: .
CDR3 protein: ASSFYGDTEAF; V gene: TRBV7-6; clone size: .
CDR3 protein: ASSVGRGALSYEQY; V gene: TRBV9; clone size: .
CDR3 protein: ASSQEPGRQTEAF; V gene: TRBV4-1; clone size: few
CDR3 protein: ASSLGTGDSGYT; V gene: TRBV5-1; clone size: .
CDR3 protein: AWRSGGNQETQY; V gene: TRBV30; clone size: .
CDR3 protein: ASSPGQGVGYT; V gene: TRBV7-9; clone size: .
CDR3 protein: ASSGGLSNEAF; V gene: TRBV2; clone size: few
CDR3 protein: ASSWGDKQETQY; V gene: TRBV5-1; clone size: few
CDR3 protein: ASRPPGRGRFGNTIY; V gene: TRBV2; clone size: once
CDR3 protein: ASSLRGGDLAKNIQY; V gene: TRBV11-2; clone size: .
CDR3 protein: ASSYSGGYQETQY; V gene: TRBV7-6; clone size: once
CDR3 protein: ASSSDRGEAF; V gene: TRBV7-8; clone size: .
CDR3 protein: ASSLDSGGVGAKNIQY; V gene: TRBV5-1; clone size: .
CDR3 protein: ASSGQPGHTIRYGYT; V gene: TRBV5-4; clone size: .
CDR3 protein: ATRLGASGRGMETQY; V gene: TRBV15; clone size: .
CDR3 protein: ASSVGQGGHEQF; V gene: TRBV9; clone size: .
CDR3 protein: SSSLDWGPRGTEAF; V gene: TRBV7-9; clone size: .
CDR3 protein: ASSPEVGGQY; V gene: TRBV7-9; clone size: once
CDR3 protein: ASSEYGRTDTGEQY; V gene: TRBV25-1; clone size: .
CDR3 protein: ASSFGTGRLAGGNEQF; V gene: TRBV5-1; clone size: .
CDR3 protein: ASTGPNYGYT; V gene: TRBV6-6; clone size: .